The entry that follows covers one T cell receptor (beta chain) sequence. The entry originates in a study of T cells in Graves' hyperthyroidism and ophthalmopathy. TCR beta CDR3 regions were amplified from RNA transcripts. With the HTBI primer set, the TCR CDR3 went through a first round of RT-PCR. A single record per CDR3 protein comes from TCRdb applying MiXCR to the multiplex PCR reads. The data hold 490,000 or so distinct CDR3 sequences, with about 20% observed a single time. Germline V lookup: CDR1 LNHNV, CDR2 YYDKDF (reference sequence). The CDR3 has 14 amino acids. Trimming pared 0 bases from V and 3 bases from J, leaving 5 bases between. Patients affected by ophthalmopathy presented a Clinical Activity Score of at least 3, a NOSPECS grade of at least 4, and disease duration below 3 months.

The clonotype originates from a man aged 40-50 years with Graves' ophthalmopathy. V is TRBV15 and J is TRBJ2-2, with no clear D. Specimen: blood. CDR3 loop: CATSRDPDTGELFF. CDR3 nucleotide sequence: TGTGCCACCAGCAGAGATCCCGACACCGGGGAGCTGTTTTTT.